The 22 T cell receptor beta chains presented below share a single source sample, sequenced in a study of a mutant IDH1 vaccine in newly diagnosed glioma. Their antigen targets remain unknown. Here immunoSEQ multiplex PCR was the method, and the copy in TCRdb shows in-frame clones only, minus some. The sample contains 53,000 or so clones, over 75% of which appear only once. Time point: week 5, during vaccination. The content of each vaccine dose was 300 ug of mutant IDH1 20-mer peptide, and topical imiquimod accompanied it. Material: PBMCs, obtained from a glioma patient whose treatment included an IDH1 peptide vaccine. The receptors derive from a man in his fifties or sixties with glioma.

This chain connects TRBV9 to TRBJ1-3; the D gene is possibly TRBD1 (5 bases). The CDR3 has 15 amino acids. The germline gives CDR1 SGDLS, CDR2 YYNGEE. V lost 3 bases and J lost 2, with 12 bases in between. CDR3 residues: CASSEYPGPGNTIYF. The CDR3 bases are TGTGCCAGCAGCGAATACCCAGGGCCTGGAAACACCATATATTTT.

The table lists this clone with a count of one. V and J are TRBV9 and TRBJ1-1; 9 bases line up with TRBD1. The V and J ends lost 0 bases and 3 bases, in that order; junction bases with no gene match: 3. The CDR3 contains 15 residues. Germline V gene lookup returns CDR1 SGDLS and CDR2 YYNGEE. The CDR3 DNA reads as TGTGCCAGCAGCGTAGGGGACAGGGACTACACTGAAGCTTTCTTT. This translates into CASSVGDRDYTEAFF.

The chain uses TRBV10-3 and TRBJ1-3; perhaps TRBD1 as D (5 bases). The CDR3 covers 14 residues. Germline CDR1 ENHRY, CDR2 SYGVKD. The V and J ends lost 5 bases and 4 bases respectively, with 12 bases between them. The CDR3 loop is CAISPQEAGNTIYF. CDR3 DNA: TGTGCCATCAGTCCACAGGAGGCCGGAAACACCATATATTTT.

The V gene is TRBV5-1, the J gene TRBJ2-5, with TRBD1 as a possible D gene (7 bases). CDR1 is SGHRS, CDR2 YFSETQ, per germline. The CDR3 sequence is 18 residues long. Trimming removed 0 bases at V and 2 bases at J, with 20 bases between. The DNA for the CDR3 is TGCGCCAGCAGCTTGGGATCAACCGGCAGGGGGAGGCAAGAGACCCAGTACTTC. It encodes CASSLGSTGRGRQETQYF.

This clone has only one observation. CDR3 DNA: TGTGCCAGCAGCTTAGACGGGGGGGGCTCTTACGAGCAGTACTTC. Translation: CASSLDGGGSYEQYF. The chain uses TRBV7-2 and TRBJ2-7, with 8 bases lining up with TRBD2. Germline CDR1 is SGHTA and CDR2 is FQGNSA. This CDR3 is built from 15 residues. The ends lost 1 base at V and 4 bases at J; junction bases unmatched: 6.

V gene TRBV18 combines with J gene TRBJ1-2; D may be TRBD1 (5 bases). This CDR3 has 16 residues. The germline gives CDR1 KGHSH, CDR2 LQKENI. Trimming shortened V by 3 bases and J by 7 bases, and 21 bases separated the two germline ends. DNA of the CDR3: TGTGCCAGCTCACCGAGGGGCCCCCGCAATGTCGGTGGCTACACCTTC. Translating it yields CASSPRGPRNVGGYTF.

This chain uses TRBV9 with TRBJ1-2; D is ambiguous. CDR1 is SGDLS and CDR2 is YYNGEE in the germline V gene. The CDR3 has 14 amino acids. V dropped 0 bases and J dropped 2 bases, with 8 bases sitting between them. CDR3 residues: CASSVGPGNYGYTF. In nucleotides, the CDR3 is TGTGCCAGCAGCGTAGGTCCGGGGAACTATGGCTACACCTTC.

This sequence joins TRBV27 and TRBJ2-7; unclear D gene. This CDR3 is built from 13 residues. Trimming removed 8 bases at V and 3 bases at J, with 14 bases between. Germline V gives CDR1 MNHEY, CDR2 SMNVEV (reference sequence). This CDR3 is CASAGVVDYEQYF. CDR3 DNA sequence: TGTGCCAGCGCAGGCGTGGTAGACTACGAGCAGTACTTC.

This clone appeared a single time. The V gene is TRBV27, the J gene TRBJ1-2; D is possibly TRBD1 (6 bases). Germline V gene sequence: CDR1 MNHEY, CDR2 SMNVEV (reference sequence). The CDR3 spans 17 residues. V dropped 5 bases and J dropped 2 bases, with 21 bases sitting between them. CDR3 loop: CASSIGPPQGLNYGYTF. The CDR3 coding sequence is TGTGCCAGCAGTATAGGCCCCCCACAGGGTTTGAACTATGGCTACACCTTC.

The CDR3 here is CAWSPQGPQQYF. The CDR3 region has the DNA TGTGCCTGGAGTCCCCAGGGGCCCCAGCAGTACTTC. The genes are TRBV30 and TRBJ2-7; tentatively, D is TRBD1 (6 bases). Germline CDR1 and CDR2: GTSNPN and SVGIG (reference sequence). This CDR3 is 12 amino acids long. V was shortened by 2 bases and J by 8 bases, with 13 bases between the two germline ends.

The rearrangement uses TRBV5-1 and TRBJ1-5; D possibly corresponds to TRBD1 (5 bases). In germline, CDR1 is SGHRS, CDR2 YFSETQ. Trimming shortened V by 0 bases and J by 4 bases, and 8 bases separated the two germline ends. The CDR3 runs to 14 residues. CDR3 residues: CASSLDGGNQPQHF. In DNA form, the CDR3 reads TGCGCCAGCAGCTTGGATGGGGGGAATCAGCCCCAGCATTTT. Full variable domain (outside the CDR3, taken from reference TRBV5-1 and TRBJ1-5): KAGVTQTPRYLIKTRGQQVTLSCSPISGHRSVSWYQQTPGQGLQFLFEYFSETQRNKGNFPGRFSGRQFSNSRSEMNVSTLELGDSALYLCASSLDGGNQPQHFGDGTRLSIL.

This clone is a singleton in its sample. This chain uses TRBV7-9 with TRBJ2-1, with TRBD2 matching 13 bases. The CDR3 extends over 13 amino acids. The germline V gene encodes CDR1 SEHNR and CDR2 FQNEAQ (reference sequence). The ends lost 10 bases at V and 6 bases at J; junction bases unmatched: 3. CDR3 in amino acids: CATRTSGGNEQFF. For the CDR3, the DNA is TGTGCCACACGGACTAGCGGGGGCAATGAGCAGTTCTTC.

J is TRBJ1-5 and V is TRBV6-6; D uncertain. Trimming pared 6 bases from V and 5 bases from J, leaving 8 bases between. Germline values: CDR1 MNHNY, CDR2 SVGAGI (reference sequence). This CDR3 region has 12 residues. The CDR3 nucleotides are TGTGCCAGCAGCCACCCAGATCAGCCCCAGCATTTT. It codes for CASSHPDQPQHF.

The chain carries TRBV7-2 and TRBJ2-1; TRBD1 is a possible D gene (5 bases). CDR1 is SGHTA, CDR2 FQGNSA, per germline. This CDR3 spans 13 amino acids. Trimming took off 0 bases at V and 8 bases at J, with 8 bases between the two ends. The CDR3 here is CASSLAVRDEQFF. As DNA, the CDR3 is TGTGCCAGCAGCTTAGCTGTCAGGGATGAGCAGTTCTTC.

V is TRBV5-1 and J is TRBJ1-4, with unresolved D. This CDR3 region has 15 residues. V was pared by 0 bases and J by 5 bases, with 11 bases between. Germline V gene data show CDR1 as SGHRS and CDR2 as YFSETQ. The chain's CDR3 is CASSLDGIANEKLFF. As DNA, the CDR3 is TGCGCCAGCAGCTTGGATGGGATCGCCAATGAAAAACTGTTTTTT.

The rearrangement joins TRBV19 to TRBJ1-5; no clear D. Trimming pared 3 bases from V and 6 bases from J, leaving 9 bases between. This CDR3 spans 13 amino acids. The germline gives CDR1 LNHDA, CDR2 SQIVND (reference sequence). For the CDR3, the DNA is TGTGCCAGTAGTATTTCCGACGGTCAGCCCCAGCATTTT. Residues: CASSISDGQPQHF.

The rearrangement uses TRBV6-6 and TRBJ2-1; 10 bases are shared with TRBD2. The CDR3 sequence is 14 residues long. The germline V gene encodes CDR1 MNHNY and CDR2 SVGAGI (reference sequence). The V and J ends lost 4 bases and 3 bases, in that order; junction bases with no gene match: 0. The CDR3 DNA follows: TGTGCCAGCAGTTGGACTAGCGGCTACAATGAGCAGTTCTTC. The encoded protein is CASSWTSGYNEQFF.

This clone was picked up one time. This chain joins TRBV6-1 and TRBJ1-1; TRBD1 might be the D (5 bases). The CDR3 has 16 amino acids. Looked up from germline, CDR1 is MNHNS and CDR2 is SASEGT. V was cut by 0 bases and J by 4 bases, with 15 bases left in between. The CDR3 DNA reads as TGTGCCAGCAGTGAAGCGCACGGAGGGGTGGGCACTGAAGCTTTCTTT. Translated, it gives CASSEAHGGVGTEAFF.

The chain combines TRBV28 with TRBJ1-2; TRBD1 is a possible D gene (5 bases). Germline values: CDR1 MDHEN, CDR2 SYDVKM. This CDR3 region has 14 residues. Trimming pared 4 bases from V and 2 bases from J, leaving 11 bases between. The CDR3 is CASSSGTMNYGYTF. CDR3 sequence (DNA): TGTGCCAGCAGTTCCGGGACGATGAACTATGGCTACACCTTC.

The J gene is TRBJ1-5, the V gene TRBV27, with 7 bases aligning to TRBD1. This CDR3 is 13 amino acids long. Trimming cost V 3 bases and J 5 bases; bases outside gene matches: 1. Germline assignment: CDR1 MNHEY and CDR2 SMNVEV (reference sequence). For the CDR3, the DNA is TGTGCCAGCAGTTTCACAGGGGATCAGCCCCAGCATTTT. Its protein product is CASSFTGDQPQHF.

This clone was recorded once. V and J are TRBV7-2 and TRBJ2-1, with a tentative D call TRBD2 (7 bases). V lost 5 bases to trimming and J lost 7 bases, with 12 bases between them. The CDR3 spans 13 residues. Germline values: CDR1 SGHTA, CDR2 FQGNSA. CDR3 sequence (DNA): TGTGCCAGCAGCGGGGGGGCGGGGAATGAGCAGTTCTTC. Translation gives CASSGGAGNEQFF.

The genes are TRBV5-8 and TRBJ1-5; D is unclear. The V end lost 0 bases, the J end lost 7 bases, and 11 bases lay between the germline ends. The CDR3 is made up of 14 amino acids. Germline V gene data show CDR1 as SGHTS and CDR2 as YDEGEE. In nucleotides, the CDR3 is TGTGCCAGCAGCTTGGGCCCAGGCATCCAGCCCCAGCATTTT. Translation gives CASSLGPGIQPQHF.